This T cell receptor (beta chain) was captured by sequencing in a study of control samples from healthy donors and cancer patients (dated by TCRdb to the early 2020s). Comment on this clone: Its target antigen remains unknown. No quality values exist for individual bases; no much larger clone is one base distant.

Libraries were constructed by the immunoSEQ multiplex PCR assay. TCRdb took this table from immuneACCESS and kept in-frame rearrangements with V and J called. Such tables lack part of the clones; where checked against another copy, unresolved V genes explain under half of the gap, and the rest is unexplained. The sample yields under 200,000 clones; about 93% were counted once. The ten largest clonotypes hold approximately 4% of the sample. Trimming leaves V shorter by 4 bases and J shorter by 0 bases, with the junction holding 9 bases beyond the gene matches. Via the germline V gene, CDR1 is SGHTA and CDR2 FQGNSA. The CDR3 starts with the cysteine, ends with the phenylalanine, and has 17 residues. Only the CDR3 region is kept as DNA, spanning 51 bases read in frame from base 1.

This receptor was taken from a woman in her sixties or seventies in good health. The receptor chain draws on TRBV7-2 and TRBJ2-1; 7 bases in between match TRBD2. The material sequenced was blood. The DNA sequence reads TGTGCCAGCAGCTCCCAGTGGGGGGGACTCTCCTACAATGAGCAGTTCTTC. Its protein product is CASSSQWGGLSYNEQFF.